What follows describes a single T cell receptor (beta chain). Its antigen is undetermined. This specimen belongs to a study of T cell responses to AZD1222 COVID-19 vaccine. Study results and caveats: Among spike-specific TCRs, nearly half reportedly target unmutated variant regions. CD4 TCRs linked to vaccination spanned spike, dominating at 160-218 and 743-854. Repertoires were collected only later (after the peak T cell response had occurred).

Here immunoSEQ multiplex PCR was the method, and the copy in TCRdb shows in-frame clones only, minus some. This table has roughly 180,000 clones, 90% to 95% appearing once. V was cut by 3 bases and J by 11 bases, with 13 bases left in between. Per germline, CDR1 MNHEY and CDR2 SMNVEV (reference sequence). CDR3 length equals 12 residues. The V and J genes are TRBV27 and TRBJ1-1; D call uncertain. Sequences were derived from peripheral blood, sampled 28 days after the second AZD1222 dose. The clonotype comes from an adult who received the AZD1222 COVID-19 vaccine. The CDR3 is CASSFQFSGAFF. CDR3 in DNA: TGTGCCAGCAGTTTTCAGTTTTCGGGGGCTTTCTTT.